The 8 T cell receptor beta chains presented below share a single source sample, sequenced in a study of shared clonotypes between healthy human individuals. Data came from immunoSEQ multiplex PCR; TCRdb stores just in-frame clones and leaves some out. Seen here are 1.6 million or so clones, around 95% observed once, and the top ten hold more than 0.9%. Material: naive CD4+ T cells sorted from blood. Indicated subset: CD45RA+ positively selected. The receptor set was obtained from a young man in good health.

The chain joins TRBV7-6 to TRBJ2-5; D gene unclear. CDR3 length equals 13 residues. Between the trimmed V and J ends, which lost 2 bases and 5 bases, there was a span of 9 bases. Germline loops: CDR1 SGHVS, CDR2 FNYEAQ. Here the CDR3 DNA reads TGTGCCAGCAGCTTAAGAGTTTCTGAGACCCAGTACTTC. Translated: CASSLRVSETQYF.

CDR3 loop: CASSVDPGLAWEQFF. As DNA, the CDR3 is TGTGCCAGCAGCGTAGACCCTGGACTAGCGTGGGAGCAGTTCTTC. V gene TRBV9 combines with J gene TRBJ2-1; 9 bases align to TRBD2. Germline-derived CDR1 and CDR2 are SGDLS and YYNGEE. The CDR3 contains 15 residues. V lost 0 bases, J lost 10 bases, and 8 bases stayed unmatched.

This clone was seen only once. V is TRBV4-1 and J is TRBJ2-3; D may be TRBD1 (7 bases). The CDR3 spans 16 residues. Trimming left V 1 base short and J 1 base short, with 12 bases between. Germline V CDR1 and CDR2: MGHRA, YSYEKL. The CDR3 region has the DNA TGCGCCAGCAGCCAAGCTGGCAGGGGGGGCACAGATACGCAGTATTTT. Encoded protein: CASSQAGRGGTDTQYF.

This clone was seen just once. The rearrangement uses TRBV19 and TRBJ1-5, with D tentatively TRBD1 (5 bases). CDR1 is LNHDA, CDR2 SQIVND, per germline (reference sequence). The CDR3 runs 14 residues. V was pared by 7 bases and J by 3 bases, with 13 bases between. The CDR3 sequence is CASNHRTPNQPQHF. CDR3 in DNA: TGTGCCAGTAACCACAGGACCCCCAATCAGCCCCAGCATTTT. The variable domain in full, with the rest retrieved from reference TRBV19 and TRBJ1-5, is DGGITQSPKYLFRKEGQNVTLSCEQNLNHDAMYWYRQDPGQGLRLIYYSQIVNDFQKGDIAEGYSVSREKKESFPLTVTSAQKNPTAFYLCASNHRTPNQPQHFGDGTRLSIL.

The CDR3: CASSPLPGQGSGELFF. In DNA, the CDR3 is TGTGCCAGCTCACCGTTACCGGGACAGGGGTCCGGGGAGCTGTTTTTT. This chain joins TRBV18 and TRBJ2-2, with TRBD1 identical over 10 bases. Germline assignment: CDR1 KGHSH and CDR2 LQKENI. The junction had 7 bases not matched to a gene; V was cut back by 3 bases and J by 6 bases. CDR3 size: 16 residues. Supplemented by reference TRBV18 and TRBJ2-2, the full variable domain reads NAGVMQNPRHLVRRRGQEARLRCSPMKGHSHVYWYRQLPEEGLKFMVYLQKENIIDESGMPKERFSAEFPKEGPSILRIQQVVRGDSAAYFCASSPLPGQGSGELFFGEGSRLTVL.

The CDR3 DNA follows: TGCAGCGTTAACACAGGGGTAAATCAGCCCCAGCATTTT. Translating gives CSVNTGVNQPQHF. The chain combines TRBV29-1 with TRBJ1-5, with 7 bases matching TRBD1. CDR3 length equals 13 residues. CDR1 SQVTM and CDR2 ANQGSEA come from the germline V gene. The junction had 5 bases not matched to a gene; V was cut back by 5 bases and J by 4 bases.

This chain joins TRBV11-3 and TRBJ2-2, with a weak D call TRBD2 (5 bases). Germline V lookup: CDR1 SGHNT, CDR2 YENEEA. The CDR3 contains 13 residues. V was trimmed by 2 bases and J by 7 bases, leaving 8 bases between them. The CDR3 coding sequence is TGTGCCAGCAGCTTACCGAGGGACGGGGAGCTGTTTTTT. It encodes CASSLPRDGELFF.

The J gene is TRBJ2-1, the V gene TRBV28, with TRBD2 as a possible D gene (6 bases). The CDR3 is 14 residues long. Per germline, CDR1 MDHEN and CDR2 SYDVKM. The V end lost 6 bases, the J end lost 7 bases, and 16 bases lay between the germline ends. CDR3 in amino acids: CASSSGTGLNEQFF. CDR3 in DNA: TGTGCCAGCAGCTCCGGGACTGGTTTAAATGAGCAGTTCTTC.